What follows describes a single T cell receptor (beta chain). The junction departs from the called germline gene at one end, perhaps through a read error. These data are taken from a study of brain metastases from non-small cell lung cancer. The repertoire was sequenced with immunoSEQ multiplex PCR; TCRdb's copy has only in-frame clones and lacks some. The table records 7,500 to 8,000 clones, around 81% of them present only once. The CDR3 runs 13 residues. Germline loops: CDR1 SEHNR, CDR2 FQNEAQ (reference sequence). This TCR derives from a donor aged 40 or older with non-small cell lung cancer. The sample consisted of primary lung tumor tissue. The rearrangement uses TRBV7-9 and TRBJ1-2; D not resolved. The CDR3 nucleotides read TGTGTCAGCAGCCCCAATAACGGTGGGAGCTACACCTTC. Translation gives CVSSPNNGGSYTF.